The source of this T cell receptor beta chain is a study of cytomegalovirus exposure and HLA in healthy donors. A multiplex PCR was run with 60 Vbeta primers and 13 Jbeta primers. Repertoires were generated with immunoSEQ multiplex PCR, while TCRdb's copy carries only in-frame clones and drops some. Its table records about 120,000 clones. Material for sequencing was PBMCs. The sequence derives from a man in his late teens or twenties in good health and CMV-seronegative.

CDR3 amino acids: CASSPMDRVNTEAFF. Here the CDR3 DNA reads TGTGCCAGCTCACCCATGGACAGGGTGAACACTGAAGCTTTCTTT. The chain couples TRBV18 to TRBJ1-1; 8 bases map to TRBD1. Looked up from germline, CDR1 is KGHSH and CDR2 is LQKENI. The V and J ends lost 3 bases and 0 bases, in that order; junction bases with no gene match: 3. This CDR3 is 15 amino acids long.